This T cell receptor beta chain was identified in a study of OX40 agonist ivuxolimab in advanced cancers. Study-wide background: Partial responses were observed in three patients, of whom one had hepatocellular carcinoma and two had cutaneous melanoma.

Here immunoSEQ multiplex PCR was the method, and the copy in TCRdb shows in-frame clones only, minus some. This table has tens of thousands of clones, approximately 85% appearing once. General observations from the study: In the 0.1 to 3.0 mg/kg range, CD4+ and CD8+ blood T cells had expanded clonally by week 6. Compared with CD4+, CD8+ T cells on average had more expanded clones.

This CDR3 is 19 amino acids long. The ends lost 3 bases at V and 0 bases at J; junction bases unmatched: 12. Germline V gives CDR1 KGHSH, CDR2 LQKENI. Comments on this clone: No antigen is known for it.

This chain links TRBV18 with TRBJ2-1; 9 bases line up with TRBD2. Sequenced here: CD4+ or CD8+ T cells sorted from blood, sampled in a trial of the OX40 agonist ivuxolimab. The clonotype originates from an adult with an advanced solid tumor such as melanoma, head and neck, liver or kidney cancer. The CDR3 region is CASSPRGLAGLSSYNEQFF. The CDR3 coding sequence is TGTGCCAGCTCACCGCGGGGGCTAGCGGGGTTAAGCTCCTACAATGAGCAGTTCTTC.